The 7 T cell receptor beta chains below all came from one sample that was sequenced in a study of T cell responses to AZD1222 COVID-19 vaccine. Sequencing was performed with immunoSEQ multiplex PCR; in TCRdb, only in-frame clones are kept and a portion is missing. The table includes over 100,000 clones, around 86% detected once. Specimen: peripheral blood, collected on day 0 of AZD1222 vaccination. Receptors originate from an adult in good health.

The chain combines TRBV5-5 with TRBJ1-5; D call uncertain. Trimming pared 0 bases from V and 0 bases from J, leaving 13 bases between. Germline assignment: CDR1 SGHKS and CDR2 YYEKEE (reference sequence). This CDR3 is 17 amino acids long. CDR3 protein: CASSLAGLQASNQPQHF. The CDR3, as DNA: TGTGCCAGCAGCTTGGCGGGCCTGCAGGCTAGCAATCAGCCCCAGCATTTT.

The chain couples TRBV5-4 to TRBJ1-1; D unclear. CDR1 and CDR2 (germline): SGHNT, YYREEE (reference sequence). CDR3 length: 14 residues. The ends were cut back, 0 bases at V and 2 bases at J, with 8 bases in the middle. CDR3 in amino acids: CASSLDIINTEAFF. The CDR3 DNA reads TGTGCCAGCAGCTTGGACATCATAAACACTGAAGCTTTCTTT. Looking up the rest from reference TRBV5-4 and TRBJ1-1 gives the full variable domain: ETGVTQSPTHLIKTRGQQVTLRCSSQSGHNTVSWYQQALGQGPQFIFQYYREEENGRGNFPPRFSGLQFPNYSSELNVNALELDDSALYLCASSLDIINTEAFFGQGTRLTVV.

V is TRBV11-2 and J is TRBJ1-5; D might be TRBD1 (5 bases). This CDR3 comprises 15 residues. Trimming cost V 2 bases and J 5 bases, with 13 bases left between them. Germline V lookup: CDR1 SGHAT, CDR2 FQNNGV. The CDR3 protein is CASSLSQGPYQPQHF. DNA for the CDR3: TGTGCCAGCAGCTTAAGTCAGGGACCTTATCAGCCCCAGCATTTT.

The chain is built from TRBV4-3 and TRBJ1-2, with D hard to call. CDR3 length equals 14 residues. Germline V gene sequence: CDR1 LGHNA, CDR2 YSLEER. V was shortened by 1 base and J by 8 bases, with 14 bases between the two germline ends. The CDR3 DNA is TGCGCCAGCAGCCAAGCCAGAGGCCCTTTCGGCTACACCTTC. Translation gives CASSQARGPFGYTF.

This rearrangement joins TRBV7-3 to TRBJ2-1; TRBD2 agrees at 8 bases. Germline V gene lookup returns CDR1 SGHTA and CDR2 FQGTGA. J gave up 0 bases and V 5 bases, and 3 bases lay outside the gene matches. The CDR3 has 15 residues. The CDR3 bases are TGTGCCAGCAGCCCGGCGGGGGGCTCCTACAATGAGCAGTTCTTC. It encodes CASSPAGGSYNEQFF.

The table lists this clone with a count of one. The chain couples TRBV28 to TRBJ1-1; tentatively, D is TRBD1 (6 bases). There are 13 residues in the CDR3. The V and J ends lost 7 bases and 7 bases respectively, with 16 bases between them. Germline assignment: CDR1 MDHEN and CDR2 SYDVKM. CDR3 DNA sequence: TGTGCCAGCAATGATATGCAGGGGATTGAAGCTTTCTTT. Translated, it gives CASNDMQGIEAFF. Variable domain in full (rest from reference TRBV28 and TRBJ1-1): DVKVTQSSRYLVKRTGEKVFLECVQDMDHENMFWYRQDPGLGLRLIYFSYDVKMKEKGDIPEGYSVSREKKERFSLILESASTNQTSMYLCASNDMQGIEAFFGQGTRLTVV.

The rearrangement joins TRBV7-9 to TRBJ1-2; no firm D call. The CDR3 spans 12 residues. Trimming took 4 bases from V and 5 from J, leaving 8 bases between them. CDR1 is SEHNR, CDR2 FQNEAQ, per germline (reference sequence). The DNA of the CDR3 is TGTGCCAGCAGCTGGCCCTCGTATGGCTACACCTTC. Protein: CASSWPSYGYTF.